This T cell receptor beta chain was captured by sequencing in a study of blood T cell repertoires in COVID-19. Study overall: T cells, B-cell-depleted T cells, or PBMCs supplied cDNA or gDNA.

The assay was immunoSEQ multiplex PCR, and TCRdb's table has in-frame clones only and misses some. The data contain more than 200,000 clones, over 75% of them singletons. V dropped 5 bases and J dropped 0; count of bases not matched to a gene: 3. Germline lookup yields CDR1 LNHNV and CDR2 YYDKDF (reference sequence). The CDR3 totals 14 residues. The chain employs TRBV15 and TRBJ1-2, with TRBD1 identical over 7 bases. The clonotype was recovered from a man older than 75 with acute or convalescent COVID-19. The material sequenced was peripheral blood. CDR3: CATSGDRTNYGYTF. Here the CDR3 DNA reads TGTGCCACCAGCGGGGACAGAACTAACTATGGCTACACCTTC.